Shown below are 21 T cell receptor beta chains from a single sample sequenced in a study of blood T cell repertoires in COVID-19. Assay used: immunoSEQ multiplex PCR; TCRdb lists only in-frame clones, some missing. Of 200,000 to 250,000 clones in the sample, approximately 86% were seen once. Sequencing was performed on peripheral blood. The receptor source for this set is a young woman who had recovered from COVID-19.

CDR3 coding DNA: TGTGCCAGCAGCTTGGCTCAGGGTAAAGGTGAAAAACTGTTTTTT. This translates into CASSLAQGKGEKLFF. The chain couples TRBV5-6 to TRBJ1-4, with D possibly TRBD1 on 5 matching bases. The CDR3 runs 15 residues. Germline V gene data show CDR1 as SGHDT and CDR2 as YYEEEE. Trimming shortened V by 0 bases and J by 7 bases, and 13 bases separated the two germline ends.

Regarding this clone: Other nucleotide sequences in the sample specify the same CDR3. The chain joins TRBV5-1 to TRBJ2-3, with TRBD2 identical over 7 bases. Unmatched junction bases numbered 4, after V lost 3 bases and J lost 3 bases. CDR3 length equals 14 residues. Per germline, CDR1 SGHRS and CDR2 YFSETQ. The CDR3 spells CASSSGGGTDTQYF. The DNA of the CDR3 is TGCGCCAGCAGCTCGGGCGGGGGTACAGATACGCAGTATTTT.

The chain recombines TRBV18 with TRBJ1-1; 9 bases map to TRBD1. The trim removed 3 bases at V and 5 bases at J, leaving 10 bases unmatched. Germline V gene sequence: CDR1 KGHSH, CDR2 LQKENI. CDR3 length: 16 residues. In nucleotides, the CDR3 is TGTGCCAGCTCACCCTCCCAGACCGGGACAGGGACTGAAGCTTTCTTT. The encoded protein is CASSPSQTGTGTEAFF. Variable domain in full (rest from reference TRBV18 and TRBJ1-1): NAGVMQNPRHLVRRRGQEARLRCSPMKGHSHVYWYRQLPEEGLKFMVYLQKENIIDESGMPKERFSAEFPKEGPSILRIQQVVRGDSAAYFCASSPSQTGTGTEAFFGQGTRLTVV.

The DNA for the CDR3 is TGTGCCAGCAGCTCCTCGCACACCCGCCAAGAGACCCAGTACTTC. Its protein is CASSSSHTRQETQYF. The chain uses TRBV7-9 and TRBJ2-5; the D is unclear. Trimming removed 4 bases from V and 1 base from J, with 13 bases in between. This CDR3 spans 15 amino acids. The germline V gene encodes CDR1 SEHNR and CDR2 FQNEAQ (reference sequence).

J is TRBJ1-1 and V is TRBV5-4, with TRBD1 matching over 7 bases. Germline lookup yields CDR1 SGHNT and CDR2 YYREEE (reference sequence). Losses at the gene ends were 1 base for V and 6 bases for J; bases not matched to a gene: 18. This CDR3 has 18 amino acids. The CDR3 DNA reads as TGTGCCAGCAGCTTGCTAGGTGGAGGGGGCGGTTTTGGGTCTGAAGCTTTCTTT. Its translation: CASSLLGGGGGFGSEAFF.

V is TRBV9 and J is TRBJ2-2; 7 bases map to TRBD1. V shed 3 bases and J 2 bases; nucleotides not matched to a gene: 7. The V gene's germline CDR1 is SGDLS and CDR2 YYNGEE. This CDR3 has 16 residues. CDR3 protein: CASSAQTGANTGELFF. The DNA for the CDR3 is TGTGCCAGCAGCGCCCAAACAGGGGCCAACACCGGGGAGCTGTTTTTT.

About this clone itself: Distinct nucleotide sequences in the sample also encode this CDR3. The rearrangement uses TRBV4-1 and TRBJ2-7; a weak D match, TRBD1 (5 bases). Germline V gene lookup returns CDR1 MGHRA and CDR2 YSYEKL. This CDR3 region has 14 residues. Trimming cost V 0 bases and J 0 bases, with 6 bases left between them. As DNA, the CDR3 is TGCGCCAGCAGCCAAGACCAGGGCTCCTACGAGCAGTACTTC. Its protein product is CASSQDQGSYEQYF.

The chain links TRBV6-5 to TRBJ2-5, with 7 positions matching TRBD2. The V and J ends lost 4 bases and 3 bases, in that order; junction bases with no gene match: 5. The CDR3 loop spans 14 amino acids. Germline V gene lookup returns CDR1 MNHEY and CDR2 SVGAGI. Here the CDR3 DNA reads TGTGCCAGCAGTTCAGGACTAGTGAAAGAGACCCAGTACTTC. Its translation is CASSSGLVKETQYF.

The chain combines TRBV9 with TRBJ2-3; 11 nucleotides align to TRBD2. Germline CDR1 is SGDLS and CDR2 is YYNGEE. This CDR3 has 20 residues. The junction had 14 bases not matched to a gene; V was cut back by 1 base and J by 1 base. Written as DNA, the CDR3 is TGTGCCAGCAGCGTATCAGAGGGATTAGCGGGGGGGCGAGGCACAGATACGCAGTATTTT. Residues: CASSVSEGLAGGRGTDTQYF.

The V call is TRBV6-4, the J call TRBJ2-3; perhaps TRBD2 as D (5 bases). Germline CDR1 MRHNA, CDR2 SNTAGT. The V end was cut by 6 bases, the J end by 3 bases, with 19 bases between. This CDR3 has 16 residues. CDR3 sequence reads: CASSQGPLRETDTQYF. In DNA form, the CDR3 reads TGTGCCAGCAGCCAAGGCCCCCTGAGGGAGACAGATACGCAGTATTTT.

The chain employs TRBV19 and TRBJ2-1; 8 nucleotides align to TRBD2. Trimming took 5 bases from V and 0 from J; bases not matched to a gene: 3. This CDR3 spans 15 amino acids. CDR1 and CDR2 (germline): LNHDA, SQIVND (reference sequence). The CDR3 nucleotides are TGTGCCAGTAGTCTCGGGGGGGCCTCCTACAATGAGCAGTTCTTC. Translating gives CASSLGGASYNEQFF.

The rearrangement joins TRBV10-2 to TRBJ1-1; the D is unclear. Germline CDR1 WSHSY, CDR2 SAAADI. The V end lost 7 bases, the J end lost 7 bases, and 10 bases lay between the germline ends. The length of the CDR3 is 11 residues. Here the CDR3 reads CASMNGIEAFF. DNA of the CDR3: TGCGCCAGCATGAACGGGATTGAAGCTTTCTTT.

J is TRBJ2-3 and V is TRBV9; D remains ambiguous. The germline V and J ends were trimmed by 4 bases and 2 bases, with 11 bases remaining between them. The CDR3 is made up of 14 amino acids. Germline V gene data show CDR1 as SGDLS and CDR2 as YYNGEE. The CDR3 DNA sequence: TGTGCCAGCAGCTCCCTCCTCCCCACAGATACGCAGTATTTT. This codes for CASSSLLPTDTQYF.

The chain combines TRBV19 with TRBJ2-1, with 8 bases aligning to TRBD2. CDR1 and CDR2 (germline): LNHDA, SQIVND (reference sequence). J was trimmed by 4 bases and V by 4 bases; bases with no gene match: 3. The CDR3 consists of 14 residues. CDR3 amino acids: CASSTSGRYNEQFF. CDR3 nucleotides: TGTGCCAGTAGTACTAGCGGGCGTTACAATGAGCAGTTCTTC.

This clone appeared a few times. The chain carries TRBV7-2 and TRBJ1-3; D remains ambiguous. This CDR3 is 14 amino acids long. The V end was cut by 1 base, the J end by 0 bases, with 4 bases between. Germline V gene data show CDR1 as SGHTA and CDR2 as FQGNSA. Written as DNA, the CDR3 is TGTGCCAGCAGCTTAGGCGGCTCTGGAAACACCATATATTTT. This codes for CASSLGGSGNTIYF.

The V and J genes are TRBV2 and TRBJ2-5, with a tentative D call TRBD1 (6 bases). The CDR3 runs to 15 residues. The ends were cut back, 3 bases at V and 1 base at J, with 12 bases in the middle. Germline-derived CDR1 and CDR2 are SNHLY and FYNNEI. CDR3 in DNA: TGTGCCAGCAGTGACTTTTTGGGGGCCCAAGAGACCCAGTACTTC. It codes for CASSDFLGAQETQYF.

The V and J genes are TRBV24-1 and TRBJ2-1; 11 bases are shared with TRBD1. J gave up 3 bases and V 3 bases, and 3 bases lay outside the gene matches. Looked up from germline, CDR1 is KGHDR and CDR2 is SFDVKD. The CDR3 is 16 amino acids. The CDR3 region is CATSDAGTGGYNEQFF. CDR3 nucleotide sequence: TGTGCCACCAGTGATGCAGGGACAGGGGGCTACAATGAGCAGTTCTTC.

The rearrangement joins TRBV27 to TRBJ2-2; D remains ambiguous. The germline V gene has CDR1 MNHEY and CDR2 SMNVEV (reference sequence). V gave up 3 bases and J gave up 0 bases, with 5 bases separating them. The CDR3 has 14 amino acids. As DNA, the CDR3 is TGTGCCAGCAGTTTCGGTTCGAACACCGGGGAGCTGTTTTTT. This codes for CASSFGSNTGELFF.

The CDR3 coding sequence is TGTGCCAGCAGCCAAACAGAATCCTATGGCTACACCTTC. It translates to CASSQTESYGYTF. This chain connects TRBV6-5 to TRBJ1-2; D is uncertain. Trimming stripped 6 bases from V and 4 bases from J, with 12 bases between. CDR1 is MNHEY and CDR2 is SVGAGI in the germline V gene. The CDR3 consists of 13 residues.

The J gene is TRBJ2-5, the V gene TRBV9, with 7 bases lining up with TRBD1. Germline-derived CDR1 and CDR2 are SGDLS and YYNGEE. The CDR3 has 14 residues. J gave up 5 bases and V 4 bases, and 8 bases lay outside the gene matches. For the CDR3, the DNA is TGTGCCAGCAGCCCAAAGGGACAGTGGGAGACCCAGTACTTC. Translation gives CASSPKGQWETQYF.

The rearrangement links TRBV4-1 to TRBJ2-2, with 9 positions matching TRBD1. Per germline, CDR1 MGHRA and CDR2 YSYEKL. This CDR3 has 15 residues. Trimming at V came to 1 base and at J to 5 bases, leaving 2 bases not matched to a gene. The CDR3 sequence is CASSQVGQGTGELFF. Here the CDR3 DNA reads TGCGCCAGCAGCCAAGTGGGACAGGGAACCGGGGAGCTGTTTTTT.